This T cell receptor (beta chain) was documented in a study of post-analysis software for immune sequencing data. This clonotype came up a few times. Its antigen remains unknown. Unique molecular identifiers were carried by the TCR beta cDNA libraries. From the PCR reads, TCRdb called clonotypes with MiXCR, one entry per CDR3 protein. The repertoire has approximately 770,000 distinct CDR3 sequences, 46% of them found once; the top ten carry around 4.7%. J was trimmed by 5 bases and V by 4 bases; bases with no gene match: 7. Germline loops: CDR1 LGHDT, CDR2 YNNKEL (reference sequence). CDR3 size: 15 residues. Overall study results and limits: Five or six TRBV segments, TRBV5-6, TRBV5-1 and TRBV20-1 among them, were found more frequent in patients than controls.

The sequenced sample was blood. The chain uses TRBV3-1 and TRBJ2-1; 8 bases are shared with TRBD2. The clonotype was recovered from a girl between 10 and 17 years old with multiple sclerosis. The CDR3 loop reads CASSPGGTRNNEQFF. DNA of the CDR3: TGTGCCAGCAGCCCAGGCGGGACTAGGAACAATGAGCAGTTCTTC.